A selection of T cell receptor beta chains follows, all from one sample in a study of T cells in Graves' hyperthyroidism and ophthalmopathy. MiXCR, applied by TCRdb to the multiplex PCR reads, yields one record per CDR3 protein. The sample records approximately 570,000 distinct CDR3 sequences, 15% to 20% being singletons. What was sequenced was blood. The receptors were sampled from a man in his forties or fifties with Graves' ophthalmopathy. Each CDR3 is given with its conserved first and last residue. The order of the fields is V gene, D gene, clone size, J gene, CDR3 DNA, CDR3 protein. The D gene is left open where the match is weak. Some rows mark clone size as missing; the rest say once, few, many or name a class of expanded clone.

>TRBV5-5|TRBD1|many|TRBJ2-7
TGTGCCAGCAGACTCGCCCCCGGGACAGAGCTTTTGTACGAGCAGTACTTC
CASRLAPGTELLYEQYF
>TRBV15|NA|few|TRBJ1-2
TGTGCCACCAGCAGAGATATAGTGACAGGAGGGCACTATGGCTACACCTTC
CATSRDIVTGGHYGYTF
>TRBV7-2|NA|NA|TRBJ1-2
TGTGCCAGCAGTATTCTGGGCAGGGCCTATGCTGGCTACACCTTC
CASSILGRAYAGYTF
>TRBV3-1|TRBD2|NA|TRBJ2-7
TGTGCCAGCAGCCCTCCGGGACTAGCGGGCTACGAGCAGTACTTC
CASSPPGLAGYEQYF
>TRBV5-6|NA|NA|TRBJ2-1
TGTGCCAGCAGCCCCCTAGTCAGCGGCTACAATGAGCAGTTCTTC
CASSPLVSGYNEQFF
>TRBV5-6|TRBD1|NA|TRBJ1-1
TGTGCCAGCAGCTGGAGGACAGGGACAATGAACACTGAAGCTTTCTTT
CASSWRTGTMNTEAFF
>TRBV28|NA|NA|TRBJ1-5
TGTGCCAGCAGTTTTGAACAGGTTCATCAGCCCCAGCATTTT
CASSFEQVHQPQHF
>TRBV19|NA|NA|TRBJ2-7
TGTGCCAGTAGTATAGCTTCCGGTAGCTCCTACGAGCAGTACTTC
CASSIASGSSYEQYF
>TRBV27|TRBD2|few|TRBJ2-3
TGTGCCAGCAGTGTCCTACTAGCGGGAGGGCCAGATACGCAGTATTTT
CASSVLLAGGPDTQYF
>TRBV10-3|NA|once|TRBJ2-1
TGTGCCCTCAGTACGGGCCCTAACAATGAGCAGTTCTTC
CALSTGPNNEQFF
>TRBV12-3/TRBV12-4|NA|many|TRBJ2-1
TGTGCCAGCAGTTTCACCAGGGGCGAGCAGTTCTTC
CASSFTRGEQFF
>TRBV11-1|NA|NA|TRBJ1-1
TGTGCCAGCAGCTTATTTGATCAACAGGGTGAAGCTTTCTTT
CASSLFDQQGEAFF
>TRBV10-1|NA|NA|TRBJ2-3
TGCGCCAGCAGTGGTGCCGGGACCCCGGGGGCGCAGTATTTT
CASSGAGTPGAQYF
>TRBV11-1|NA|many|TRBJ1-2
TGTGCCAGCAGCTTAGACCCGGGGCCTAACTATGGCTACACCTTC
CASSLDPGPNYGYTF
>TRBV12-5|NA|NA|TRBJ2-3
TGTGCTAGTGGTTTGGTATCTGGTGGTACGCAGTATTTT
CASGLVSGGTQYF
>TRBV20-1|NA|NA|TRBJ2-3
TGCAGTGCTAGAGATTGGAGGGAAAATACGCAGTATTTT
CSARDWRENTQYF
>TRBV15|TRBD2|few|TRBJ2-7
TGTGCCACCAGCAGAGGCGGGGGGACCCTCTCCTACGAGCAGTACTTC
CATSRGGGTLSYEQYF
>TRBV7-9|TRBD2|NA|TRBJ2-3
TGTGCCAGCAGCTTAAGTCCCGGACTAGCGGGGGGGCGTATCACAGATACGCAGTATTTT
CASSLSPGLAGGRITDTQYF
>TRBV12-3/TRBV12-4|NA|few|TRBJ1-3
TGTGCCAGCAGTTCCAAAGGTTTATTGGCAGGCACAAACACCATATATTTT
CASSSKGLLAGTNTIYF
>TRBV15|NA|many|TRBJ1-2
TGTGCCACCAGGGAACAGGGCGACTATGGCTACACCTTC
CATREQGDYGYTF
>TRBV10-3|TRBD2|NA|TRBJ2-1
TGTGCCATCAGTGAGCAGGATGGCGGGAGGGCCCAACTCTTC
CAISEQDGGRAQLF
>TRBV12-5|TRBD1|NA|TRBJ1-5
TGTGCTAGTGGCCTGAACAGGGGAGATCAGCCCCAGCATTTT
CASGLNRGDQPQHF
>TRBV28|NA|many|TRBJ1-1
TGTGCCAGCAGCGCTCCCCTACCTGGACCGGGGGACACTGAAGCTTTCTTT
CASSAPLPGPGDTEAFF
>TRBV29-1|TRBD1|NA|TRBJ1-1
TGCAGCGTCGAAGGCTTGACAGGGGTACGGACTGAAGCTTTCTTT
CSVEGLTGVRTEAFF
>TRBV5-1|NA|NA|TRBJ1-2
TGCGCCAGCAGCTTGTCAGCGACTACAAACTATGGCTACACCTTC
CASSLSATTNYGYTF
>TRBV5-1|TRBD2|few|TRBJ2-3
TGCGCCAGCAGCTTGGCCGTGGGGGGGTTGCGAGATACGCAGTATTTT
CASSLAVGGLRDTQYF
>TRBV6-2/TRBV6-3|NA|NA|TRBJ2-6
TGTGCCAGCAGTTACGAGGGGCCCTCTGGGGCCAACGTCCTGACTTTC
CASSYEGPSGANVLTF
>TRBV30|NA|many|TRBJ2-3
TGTGCCTGGAGTGTAAGGGCTAGCGGCACAGATACGCAGTATTTT
CAWSVRASGTDTQYF
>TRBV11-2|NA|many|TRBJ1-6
TGTGCCAGCAGCTTAGAGCGAGGGCTCCATTCACCCCTCCACTTT
CASSLERGLHSPLHF
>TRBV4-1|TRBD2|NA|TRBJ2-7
TGCGCCAGCAGCCACAGGACTAGCGGGAGTTACGAGCAGTACTTC
CASSHRTSGSYEQYF